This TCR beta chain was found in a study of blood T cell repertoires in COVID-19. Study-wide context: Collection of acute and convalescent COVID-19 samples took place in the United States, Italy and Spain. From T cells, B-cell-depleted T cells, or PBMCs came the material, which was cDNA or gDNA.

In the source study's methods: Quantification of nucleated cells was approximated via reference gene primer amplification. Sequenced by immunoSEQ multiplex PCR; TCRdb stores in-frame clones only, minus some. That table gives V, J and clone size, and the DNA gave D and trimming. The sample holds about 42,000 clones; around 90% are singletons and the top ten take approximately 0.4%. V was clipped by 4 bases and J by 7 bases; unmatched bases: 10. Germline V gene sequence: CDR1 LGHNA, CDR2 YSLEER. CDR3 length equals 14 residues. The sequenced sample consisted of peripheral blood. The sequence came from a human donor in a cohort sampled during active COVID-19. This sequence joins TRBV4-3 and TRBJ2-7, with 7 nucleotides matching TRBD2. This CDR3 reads CASSLLGRVREQYF. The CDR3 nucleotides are TGCGCCAGCAGCCTCTTGGGGAGGGTTCGGGAGCAGTACTTC.